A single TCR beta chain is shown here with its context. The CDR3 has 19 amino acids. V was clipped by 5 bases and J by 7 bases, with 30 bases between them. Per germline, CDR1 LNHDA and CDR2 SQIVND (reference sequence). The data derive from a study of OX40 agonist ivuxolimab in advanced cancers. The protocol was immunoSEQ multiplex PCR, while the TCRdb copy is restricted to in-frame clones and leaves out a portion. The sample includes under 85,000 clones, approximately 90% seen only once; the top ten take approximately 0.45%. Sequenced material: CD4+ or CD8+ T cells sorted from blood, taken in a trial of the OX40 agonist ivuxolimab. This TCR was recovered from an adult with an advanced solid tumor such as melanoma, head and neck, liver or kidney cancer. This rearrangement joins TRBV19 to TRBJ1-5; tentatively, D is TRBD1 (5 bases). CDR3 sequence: CASSPKAKGRFPDHQPQHF. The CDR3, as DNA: TGTGCCAGTAGTCCCAAGGCCAAGGGGCGATTTCCGGATCACCAGCCCCAGCATTTT.